This TCR beta chain was captured by sequencing in a study of radiation and T cells in renal cell carcinoma. Study at large: Nephrectomy followed 15 Gy stereotactic body radiation by 4 weeks. General study findings and limits: Top tumor clonotypes rose in blood 2 weeks post-radiation, then contracted. Baseline intratumoral clonotype presence is unknown without pretreatment biopsies.

Repertoires were generated with immunoSEQ multiplex PCR, while TCRdb's copy carries only in-frame clones and drops some. The sample has around 120,000 clones, around four fifths seen once; the top ten hold over 1.5%. After removal of 4 bases from V and 8 bases from J, the junction contained 7 bases not matched to a gene. Germline CDR1 SGHRS, CDR2 YFSETQ. CDR3 length: 14 residues. Stated time point: blood 2 weeks post-SBRT. Treatment specified: 15 Gy SBRT to primary tumor, nephrectomy 4 weeks later. After SBRT, blood was collected at 2 and 4 weeks, plus baseline. A word on this clone: Its antigen is as yet unknown.

This specimen consisted of blood, obtained from a patient whose treatment included radiotherapy and nephrectomy. This receptor was taken from a woman aged 55-70 years with renal cell carcinoma. The chain recombines TRBV5-1 with TRBJ2-1, with TRBD2 matching 9 bases. CDR3 nucleotides: TGCGCCAGCAGCCAACTCAGCGGGAGGCATGAGCAGTTCTTC. It codes for CASSQLSGRHEQFF.